A single T cell receptor (beta chain) is shown here with its context. Its specificity is not known. The entry originates in a study of T cell responses to AZD1222 COVID-19 vaccine. The study's findings and limits: Nearly half of unique spike-specific TCRs reportedly avoided B.1.351 and B.1.1.7 mutated regions. Donors skewed white British and female; clonal diversity was possibly underestimated.

The CDR3 runs 14 residues. Germline V gene sequence: CDR1 SGHNT, CDR2 YYREEE (reference sequence). V shed 2 bases and J shed 2 bases, with 8 bases lying between them. TCRdb keeps only in-frame clones here, not all; method: immunoSEQ multiplex PCR. The sample holds about 130,000 clones, approximately 84% seen once. The source of this sequence is an adult in good health. This chain connects TRBV5-4 to TRBJ1-5; D is possibly TRBD1 (6 bases). The material was peripheral blood, obtained on day 0 of AZD1222 vaccination. In nucleotides, the CDR3 is TGTGCCAGCAGCTTCGCAGGGGGCAATCAGCCCCAGCATTTT. Protein sequence: CASSFAGGNQPQHF.